These T cell receptor beta chains were read from a single sample in a study of CD8 T cells in ankylosing spondylitis. TCRdb itself ran the 5' RACE reads through MiXCR, one entry per CDR3 protein. The table lists fewer than 550,000 distinct CDR3 sequences, roughly 5% of them singletons. The material sequenced was blood, either unsorted or a sorted T cell fraction (not recorded which). These receptor sequences come from a male donor with ankylosing spondylitis. Both conserved end residues are part of each CDR3. The order of the fields is CDR3 length, D gene, clone size, J gene, V gene, CDR3 DNA, CDR3 protein. D genes are given only for firm matches. Size tells how often a clone was seen (once, few, many) or the class of an expanded clone, and some rows leave it out.

>16|TRBD1|many|TRBJ1-1|TRBV6-1
TGTGCCAGCAGGAGTACACAGGGGGCAGAGAACACTGAAGCTTTCTTT
CASRSTQGAENTEAFF
>18|TRBD1|many|TRBJ1-2|TRBV5-1
TGCGCCAGCAGCTCCGGTCCCGGGACAGGGGGCGTATGGTATGGCTACACCTTC
CASSSGPGTGGVWYGYTF
>16|TRBD1|many|TRBJ1-2|TRBV4-1
TGCGCCAGCAGCCAATATTCAGGGGGCAGGGACTCTGGCTACACCTTC
CASSQYSGGRDSGYTF
>15|.|many|TRBJ1-2|TRBV4-3
TGCGCCAGCAGCCAAGTAACACAGGAGAACTATGGCTACACCTTC
CASSQVTQENYGYTF
>15|.|many|TRBJ2-5|TRBV5-1
TGCGCCAGCAGCTTGGGTCCGGACACCGAAGAGACCCAGTACTTC
CASSLGPDTEETQYF
>15|TRBD2|many|TRBJ2-1|TRBV29-1
TGCAGCGTTTCACTACCGGGACTAGCGACTAATGAGCAGTTCTTC
CSVSLPGLATNEQFF
>12|.|many|TRBJ1-2|TRBV29-1
TGCAGCGCGTTACCAGGTGGATATGGCTACACCTTC
CSALPGGYGYTF
>12|TRBD1|many|TRBJ1-2|TRBV29-1
TGCAGCGTTGAAAGACAGGGCTATGGCTACACCTTC
CSVERQGYGYTF
>13|.|few|TRBJ2-5|TRBV6-1
TGTGCCAGCAGTGAATCTCCGTCTGTGACCCAGTACTTC
CASSESPSVTQYF
>14|.|many|TRBJ1-1|TRBV7-9
TGTGCCAGCAGCCCCAGGGCGGGGAACACTGAAGCTTTCTTT
CASSPRAGNTEAFF
>16|.|many|TRBJ2-7|TRBV7-2
TGTGCCAGCAGCTTCGGGGGACTTCCCGCCACCTACGAGCAGTACTTC
CASSFGGLPATYEQYF
>15|.|few|TRBJ2-3|TRBV5-1
TGCGCCAGCACCAAGAGGGAGTCGGGCACAGATACGCAGTATTTT
CASTKRESGTDTQYF
>20|TRBD2|many|TRBJ2-1|TRBV6-1
TGTGCCAGCAGGAACTTAAAGGGACTAGCGGGAGAGTTCGGCTACAATGAGCAGTTCTTC
CASRNLKGLAGEFGYNEQFF
>12|.|many|TRBJ2-1|TRBV28
TGTGCCAGCAGAGCAGGCAGAAATGAGCAGTTCTTC
CASRAGRNEQFF
>14|.|many|TRBJ1-1|TRBV20-1
TGCAGTGCTAGAGATCGGTCGGGCCCTAAGTTAGCTTTCTTT
CSARDRSGPKLAFF
>14|.|many|TRBJ2-5|TRBV20-1
TGCAGTGCTCCCGGGCAGAGTCAGCGGGAGACCCAGTACTTC
CSAPGQSQRETQYF
>16|TRBD2|many|TRBJ2-1|TRBV10-3
TGTGCCATCACGGCTAGCGGGGGGAGCTCCTACAATGAGCAGTTCTTC
CAITASGGSSYNEQFF
>14|.|many|TRBJ1-1|TRBV9
TGTGCCAGCAGCGTAGGGGGCTCAGCCACTGAAGCTTTCTTT
CASSVGGSATEAFF
>11|.|many|TRBJ2-1|TRBV10-3
TGTGCCATCAGTGTCGGAATTGAGCAGTTCTTC
CAISVGIEQFF
>19|TRBD2|few|TRBJ2-5|TRBV11-1
TGTGCCAGCAGCCAAAGGGGGACTAGCGGGAGAGGGATCCAAGAGACCCAGTACTTC
CASSQRGTSGRGIQETQYF
>16|.|many|TRBJ1-2|TRBV6-5
TGTGCCAGCAGTTACACGGGACCTTTGCTGAGCTATGGCTACACCTTC
CASSYTGPLLSYGYTF
>15|.|many|TRBJ2-4|TRBV6-2/TRBV6-3
TGTGCCAGCCTTCGGGGAACAGAGCCTAAAAACATTCAGTACTTC
CASLRGTEPKNIQYF
>11|.|many|TRBJ2-2|TRBV5-1
TGCGCCAGCAGCTTCGCCGGGGAGCTGTTTTTT
CASSFAGELFF
>16|TRBD1|many|TRBJ2-6|TRBV7-2
TGTGCCACCATAGACAGGGACCTATCTGGGGCCAACGTCCTGACTTTC
CATIDRDLSGANVLTF
>14|.|many|TRBJ2-3|TRBV29-1
TGCAGCGTTGAGAGTTATGGGAGAGCAGATACGCAGTATTTT
CSVESYGRADTQYF
>14|.|many|TRBJ1-2|TRBV5-5
TGTGCCAGCAGCTTGGCACCCCATAACTATGGCTACACCTTC
CASSLAPHNYGYTF
>14|.|many|TRBJ2-7|TRBV5-1
TGCGCCAGCAGCTCTCTGGACAGACCCTACGAGCAGTACTTC
CASSSLDRPYEQYF
>15|.|many|TRBJ1-2|TRBV5-1
TGCGCCAGCAGACCGCAATTCGGCCTCGACTATGGCTACACCTTC
CASRPQFGLDYGYTF
>16|.|few|TRBJ2-2|TRBV6-1
TGTGCCAGCAGAACCCCCACCGGGCAAAACACCGGGGAGCTGTTTTTT
CASRTPTGQNTGELFF
>17|TRBD1|.|TRBJ2-6|TRBV6-5
TGTGCCAGCAGTTCAACGACAGGGGGCGTTGGGGCCAACGTCCTGACTTTC
CASSSTTGGVGANVLTF
>14|TRBD2|.|TRBJ2-5|TRBV7-2
TGTGCCAGCAGCTTCATGGGGGGGGAAGAGACCCAGTACTTC
CASSFMGGEETQYF
>14|TRBD1|many|TRBJ2-2|TRBV15
TGTGCCACCAGGGGACAGGGGAACACCGGGGAGCTGTTTTTT
CATRGQGNTGELFF
>17|TRBD1|.|TRBJ2-1|TRBV20-1
TGCAGTGCAAATGCCTGGGACAGGGTTTCTGGGACGAATGAGCAGTTCTTC
CSANAWDRVSGTNEQFF
>18|TRBD1|many|TRBJ1-5|TRBV27
TGTGCCAGCAGTTGGGGACAGAGAGCTAAATTAAGCAATCAGCCCCAGCATTTT
CASSWGQRAKLSNQPQHF
>15|TRBD2|many|TRBJ2-5|TRBV20-1
TGCAGTGCTTTTTCGAGCGGGAGGGGTGTGGAGACCCAGTACTTC
CSAFSSGRGVETQYF
>11|TRBD2|many|TRBJ2-5|TRBV29-1
TGCAGCGTTGCGGGAGGAGAGACCCAGTACTTC
CSVAGGETQYF
>12|.|.|TRBJ1-1|TRBV5-3
TGTGCCAGAAGCTGGATTGGGGAGCCAGCTTTCTTT
CARSWIGEPAFF
>15|.|many|TRBJ1-3|TRBV11-2
TGTGCCAGCAGCTTAGAGTCTAGCCTGGGAAACACCATATATTTT
CASSLESSLGNTIYF
>13|.|many|TRBJ1-1|TRBV12-3/TRBV12-4
TGTGCCAGCAGTCAGAGACGGGTTACTGAAGCTTTCTTT
CASSQRRVTEAFF
>14|.|many|TRBJ1-6|TRBV5-6
TGTGCCAGCAGCACCCAGGGCTTTAATTCACCCCTCCACTTT
CASSTQGFNSPLHF
>11|.|many|TRBJ1-1|TRBV4-1
TGCGCCAGCCGGACGAACACTGAAGCTTTCTTT
CASRTNTEAFF